The subject of this entry is one T cell receptor (beta chain). Antigen: not known. Donors came from a validation cohort of over a hundred subjects, distinct from the first 666-subject cohort. This entry belongs to a study of cytomegalovirus exposure and HLA in healthy donors. Study-level background: The same platform used for the approximately 670 first-cohort repertoires was also used for the 100 to 150 validation repertoires, as a later analysis reported. Study-wide results and limits: Cytomegalovirus-associated TCR beta chains were listed, numbering more than 150. Three chains tied to CMV proved CMV antigen-specific in vitro.

Assay: immunoSEQ multiplex PCR; the TCRdb copy retains only in-frame clones and omits some. The table lists 150,000 to 200,000 clones, about 81% of them singletons. The V gene lost 6 bases and the J gene lost 7 bases, with 13 bases spanning the gap. CDR1 is MDHEN and CDR2 is SYDVKM in the germline V gene. CDR3 size: 13 residues. The rearrangement joins TRBV28 to TRBJ2-1; TRBD2 might be the D (5 bases). The sequencing sample was made of PBMCs. This TCR came from a woman between 25 and 40 years old in good health and CMV-seronegative. CDR3 sequence reads: CASRELVGNEQFF. Written as DNA, the CDR3 is TGTGCCAGCAGGGAACTAGTGGGGAATGAGCAGTTCTTC.